This TCR beta chain is drawn from a study of blood T cell repertoires in COVID-19. Whole-study context: The origin of the acute and convalescent COVID-19 samples was the United States, Italy and Spain.

The protocol was immunoSEQ multiplex PCR, while the TCRdb copy is restricted to in-frame clones and leaves out a portion. This table has hundreds of thousands of clones, about nine tenths appearing once. This clonotype was sampled from a woman between 45 and 60 years old with acute or convalescent COVID-19. Sequenced input: peripheral blood.

The CDR3 loop reads CANSPGQTNSPLHF. The DNA of the CDR3 is TGTGCCAACTCTCCGGGACAAACGAATTCACCCCTCCACTTT. V usage is TRBV6-5 and J usage is TRBJ1-6; TRBD1 is a possible D gene (6 bases). The CDR3 extends over 14 amino acids. CDR1 and CDR2 (germline): MNHEY, SVGAGI. V lost 10 bases and J 7 bases, leaving 17 bases between the germline ends.